This record covers a single T cell receptor (beta chain). The data are from a study of blood T cell repertoires in COVID-19. Background on the study: Acute-phase and convalescent COVID-19 samples originated in the United States, Italy and Spain.

Original handling: Amplifying reference gene primers gave estimates of nucleated cell counts. TCRdb's table, derived via immunoSEQ multiplex PCR, lists solely in-frame clones and lacks some. V, J and clone size are taken as reported in that table, and D and trimming were inferred from the DNA itself. This table holds approximately 160,000 clones, about 85% found once. Patients at the Seattle site were enrolled during active infection and followed longitudinally. The CDR3 spans 16 residues. Germline loops: CDR1 SGDLS, CDR2 YYNGEE. The V and J ends lost 7 bases and 0 bases, in that order; junction bases with no gene match: 12.

The origin of this receptor is a woman aged 60-70 years with COVID-19, enrolled during active disease. The chain couples TRBV9 to TRBJ1-1, with 7 positions matching TRBD1. Material for sequencing was peripheral blood. DNA for the CDR3: TGTGCCAGCCCTGGACAGGTAAAACCCATGAACACTGAAGCTTTCTTT. It codes for CASPGQVKPMNTEAFF. Using reference TRBV9 and TRBJ1-1 for the parts outside the CDR3, the full variable domain is DSGVTQTPKHLITATGQRVTLRCSPRSGDLSVYWYQQSLDQGLQFLIQYYNGEERAKGNILERFSAQQFPDLHSELNLSSLELGDSALYFCASPGQVKPMNTEAFFGQGTRLTVV.